This TCR beta chain came from a study of beta chain features in type 1 diabetes. The study, taken as a whole, reports: Researchers report that Type 1 diabetes patients had moderately but significantly shorter TCRB CDR3s across all four CD4+ subsets.

Investigators reverse transcribed all isolated RNA, so they sequenced expressed TCRB transcripts. The table came from immunoSEQ multiplex PCR; TCRdb's copy has only in-frame clones and leaves some out. The table includes about 340,000 clones, roughly 13% detected once. Over 98% purity was reached by all sorted populations. This clone came up a few times. The target antigen is unknown. The sample consisted of naive CD4+ T cells from blood. This TCR was recovered from a woman aged 18-29 years with type 1 diabetes.

The CDR3 loop reads CSVTGAGWYTF. The CDR3 DNA is TGCAGCGTTACAGGGGCTGGGTGGTACACCTTC. This chain connects TRBV29-1 to TRBJ1-2; the match to TRBD1 covers 7 bases. The CDR3 totals 11 residues. V lost 5 bases, J lost 11 bases, and 8 bases stayed unmatched. Germline CDR1 is SQVTM and CDR2 is ANQGSEA.